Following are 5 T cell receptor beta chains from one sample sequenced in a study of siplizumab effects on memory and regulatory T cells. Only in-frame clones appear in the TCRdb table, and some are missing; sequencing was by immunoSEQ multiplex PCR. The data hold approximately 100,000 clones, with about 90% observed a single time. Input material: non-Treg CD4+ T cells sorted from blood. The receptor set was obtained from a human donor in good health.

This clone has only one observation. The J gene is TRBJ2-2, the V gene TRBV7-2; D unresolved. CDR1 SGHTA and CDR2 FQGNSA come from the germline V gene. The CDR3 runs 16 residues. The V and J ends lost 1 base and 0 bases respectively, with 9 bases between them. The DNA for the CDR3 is TGTGCCAGCAGCTTAGTTCTGAGCGCGAACACCGGGGAGCTGTTTTTT. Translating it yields CASSLVLSANTGELFF.

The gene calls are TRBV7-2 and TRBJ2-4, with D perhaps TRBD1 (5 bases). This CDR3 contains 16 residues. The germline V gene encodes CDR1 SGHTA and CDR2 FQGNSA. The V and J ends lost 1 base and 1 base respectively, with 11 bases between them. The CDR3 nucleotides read TGTGCCAGCAGCTTAGTTGAAGGGGCTGCCAAAAACATTCAGTACTTC. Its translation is CASSLVEGAAKNIQYF.

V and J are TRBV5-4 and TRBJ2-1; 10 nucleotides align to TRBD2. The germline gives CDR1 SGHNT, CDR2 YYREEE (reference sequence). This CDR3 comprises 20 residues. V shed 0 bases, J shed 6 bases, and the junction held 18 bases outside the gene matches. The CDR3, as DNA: TGTGCCAGCAGCTTGGGGTCCTCAGGGGGCGCGCGACTAGCGGGCAATGAGCAGTTCTTC. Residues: CASSLGSSGGARLAGNEQFF.

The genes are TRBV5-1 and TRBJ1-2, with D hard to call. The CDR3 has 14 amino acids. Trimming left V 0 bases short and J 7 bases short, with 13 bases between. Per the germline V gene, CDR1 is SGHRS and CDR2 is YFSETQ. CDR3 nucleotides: TGCGCCAGCAGCTTGGATCTGATGGGTGGTGGCTACACCTTC. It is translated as CASSLDLMGGGYTF. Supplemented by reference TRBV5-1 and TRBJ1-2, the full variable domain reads KAGVTQTPRYLIKTRGQQVTLSCSPISGHRSVSWYQQTPGQGLQFLFEYFSETQRNKGNFPGRFSGRQFSNSRSEMNVSTLELGDSALYLCASSLDLMGGGYTFGSGTRLTVV.

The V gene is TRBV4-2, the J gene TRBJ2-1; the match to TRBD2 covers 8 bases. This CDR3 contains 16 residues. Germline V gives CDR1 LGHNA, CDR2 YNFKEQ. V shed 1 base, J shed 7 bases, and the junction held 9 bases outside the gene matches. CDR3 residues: CASSQVGTSGLNEQFF. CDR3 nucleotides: TGTGCCAGCAGCCAAGTAGGAACTAGCGGACTGAATGAGCAGTTCTTC.